This TCR beta chain was documented in a study of T-cell memory formation after mild COVID-19. J gave up 2 bases and V 1 base, and 6 bases lay outside the gene matches. The CDR3 runs to 16 residues. TCRdb reanalysed the 5' RACE reads using MiXCR and keeps one entry per CDR3 protein. Among a few hundred thousand distinct CDR3 sequences listed, roughly an eighth were seen once. The chain couples TRBV12-3 or TRBV12-4 to TRBJ2-3, with 7 bases identical to TRBD2. Input material: PBMCs or a T cell subset sorted from them (not recorded which). The TCR was taken from a young man who had mild COVID-19 (a few samples of this study predate the infection). Cell type and time point are not known. In DNA form, the CDR3 reads TGTGCCAGCAGTTTAGTCCCGAGCGGGGTCACAGATACGCAGTATTTT. It encodes CASSLVPSGVTDTQYF.